These 11 T cell receptor beta chains originate from one sample sequenced in a study of T cell clonotyping in hematopoietic cell transplantation. Produced via immunoSEQ multiplex PCR; TCRdb's table is partial and in-frame only. The sample has some 50,000 clones, approximately 82% seen once. Time point described: recipient sample about 28 days before transplant, after cytoreduction. The sample in question was peripheral blood mononuclear cells, obtained before stem cell transplant. These receptors were obtained from a man aged 55 to 70 with myelodysplastic syndrome. Some clones in this sample may be carry-over from other donors' samples.

The chain has TRBV7-8 and TRBJ2-5, with TRBD2 matching 8 bases. The J segment lost 5 bases and the V segment lost 1 base, leaving 6 bases of the junction unmatched. The CDR3 sequence is 15 residues long. Germline lookup yields CDR1 SGHVS and CDR2 FQNEAQ. CDR3: CASSLDGGAGETQYF. The CDR3 DNA follows: TGTGCCAGCAGCTTAGACGGGGGGGCCGGGGAGACCCAGTACTTC.

This chain connects TRBV18 to TRBJ2-7; D not resolved. V dropped 3 bases and J dropped 2 bases, with 8 bases sitting between them. CDR3 length: 13 amino acids. Germline CDR1 and CDR2: KGHSH and LQKENI. The CDR3 DNA reads as TGTGCCAGCTCACCTCTTACGGCCTACGAGCAGTACTTC. Protein: CASSPLTAYEQYF. Combining the CDR3 with reference TRBV18 and TRBJ2-7 gives the whole variable domain NAGVMQNPRHLVRRRGQEARLRCSPMKGHSHVYWYRQLPEEGLKFMVYLQKENIIDESGMPKERFSAEFPKEGPSILRIQQVVRGDSAAYFCASSPLTAYEQYFGPGTRLTVT.

This sequence joins TRBV7-6 and TRBJ2-5; no firm D call. The germline V gene has CDR1 SGHVS and CDR2 FNYEAQ. The CDR3 contains 13 residues. Trimming took off 0 bases at V and 2 bases at J, with 4 bases between the two ends. The CDR3 protein is CASSLAIQETQYF. The CDR3 DNA is TGTGCCAGCAGCTTAGCTATACAAGAGACCCAGTACTTC.

V is TRBV19 and J is TRBJ1-5; 7 nucleotides match TRBD1. After removal of 5 bases from V and 2 bases from J, the junction contained 6 bases not matched to a gene. The CDR3 is made up of 15 amino acids. Germline V gives CDR1 LNHDA, CDR2 SQIVND (reference sequence). CDR3 sequence: CASSRQGEGNQPQHF. CDR3 bases: TGTGCCAGTAGTCGACAGGGAGAAGGCAATCAGCCCCAGCATTTT. Full variable domain (rest looked up from reference TRBV19 and TRBJ1-5): DGGITQSPKYLFRKEGQNVTLSCEQNLNHDAMYWYRQDPGQGLRLIYYSQIVNDFQKGDIAEGYSVSREKKESFPLTVTSAQKNPTAFYLCASSRQGEGNQPQHFGDGTRLSIL.

The CDR3 loop reads CASSLVVQNYGYTF. The CDR3 DNA follows: TGTGCCAGCAGCTTAGTTGTCCAGAACTATGGCTACACCTTC. The chain employs TRBV11-2 and TRBJ1-2; D call uncertain. The CDR3 sequence is 14 residues long. The germline V gene encodes CDR1 SGHAT and CDR2 FQNNGV. V was shortened by 1 base and J by 2 bases, with 8 bases between the two germline ends. Variable domain in full (rest from reference TRBV11-2 and TRBJ1-2): EAGVAQSPRYKIIEKRQSVAFWCNPISGHATLYWYQQILGQGPKLLIQFQNNGVVDDSQLPKDRFSAERLKGVDSTLKIQPAKLEDSAVYLCASSLVVQNYGYTFGSGTRLTVV.

This clone was seen a few times. DNA of the CDR3: TGTGCCAGCACCACCGGGACAGGGGGCTCTAGCGGCTACACCTTC. It yields the protein CASTTGTGGSSGYTF. The gene calls are TRBV6-6 and TRBJ1-2; TRBD1 matches at 12 bases. V lost 7 bases to trimming and J lost 8 bases; unmatched junction nucleotides: 11. Per germline, CDR1 MNHNY and CDR2 SVGAGI (reference sequence). This CDR3 is built from 15 residues.

The rearrangement uses TRBV6-5 and TRBJ2-7; D gene uncertain. This CDR3 region has 14 residues. Looked up from germline, CDR1 is MNHEY and CDR2 is SVGAGI. V lost 2 bases to trimming and J lost 2 bases, with 10 bases between them. The CDR3 DNA sequence: TGTGCCAGCAGTTACAGTGCAGGAACCTACGAGCAGTACTTC. This gives the protein CASSYSAGTYEQYF.

The V and J genes are TRBV5-1 and TRBJ2-5; TRBD1 or TRBD2 may be the D gene (7 bases each). V lost 5 bases and J 5 bases, leaving 16 bases between the germline ends. Germline loops: CDR1 SGHRS, CDR2 YFSETQ. The CDR3 has 14 amino acids. CDR3 bases: TGCGCCAGCAGGGCAGGGGGGGCCGGGGAGACCCAGTACTTC. This translates into CASRAGGAGETQYF.

The chain uses TRBV9 and TRBJ1-3; possible D gene TRBD1, 6 bases. The CDR3 has 17 residues. Looked up from germline, CDR1 is SGDLS and CDR2 is YYNGEE. Trimming removed 0 bases from V and 0 bases from J, with 13 bases in between. Here the CDR3 DNA reads TGTGCCAGCAGCGTAGACGGTAGGGGGAACTCTGGAAACACCATATATTTT. Its protein is CASSVDGRGNSGNTIYF.

The rearrangement uses TRBV6-1 and TRBJ1-1; D gene ambiguous. The germline V gene encodes CDR1 MNHNS and CDR2 SASEGT. Trimming removed 3 bases at V and 1 base at J, with 15 bases between. The CDR3 loop spans 16 amino acids. In nucleotides, the CDR3 is TGTGCCAGCAGTGACCCCTCCGCCGGCGAGAACACTGAAGCTTTCTTT. Translation: CASSDPSAGENTEAFF.

This clone is categorized as medium-sized. The chain carries TRBV6-6 and TRBJ1-1; the D is unclear. Between the trimmed V and J ends, which lost 4 bases and 0 bases, there was a span of 12 bases. This CDR3 spans 15 amino acids. In germline, CDR1 is MNHNY, CDR2 SVGAGI (reference sequence). CDR3 sequence reads: CASSSTSIMNTEAFF. In nucleotides, the CDR3 is TGTGCCAGCAGTTCCACCTCGATCATGAACACTGAAGCTTTCTTT.